This T cell receptor beta chain was sequenced for a study of blood T cell repertoires in COVID-19. Study in general: Both acute and convalescent COVID-19 samples were obtained from the United States, Italy and Spain. T cells, B-cell-depleted T cells, or PBMCs provided the cDNA or gDNA that served as material.

Per the study methods: Estimates of nucleated cell counts were drawn from the amplification of reference gene primers. This table comes from immunoSEQ multiplex PCR, and its TCRdb copy is limited to in-frame clones, with some not included. The DNA gave D and trimming, while V, J and clone size come from that table. This table holds 30,000 to 40,000 clones, more than 70% found once. The CDR3 runs 14 residues. The ends lost 6 bases at V and 4 bases at J; junction bases unmatched: 8. Germline V CDR1 and CDR2: MRHNA, SNTAGT. The rearrangement uses TRBV6-4 and TRBJ1-1; 7 bases are shared with TRBD1. The sample taken for sequencing was peripheral blood. This TCR came from a man between 60 and 70 years old with active or convalescent COVID-19. CDR3 DNA sequence: TGTGCCAGCAGGACCGACAGGGCCGGCACTGAAGCTTTCTTT. Translated, it gives CASRTDRAGTEAFF.